The T cell receptor (beta chain) described here comes from a study of radiotherapy plus CTLA-4 blockade in lung cancer. Study results and limitations: Blood TCR clones of tumor origin expanded after radiotherapy plus ipilimumab. Strongest reported response predictors: early blood clone changes and post-radiation interferon-beta.

Of note for this clone: Its target is unknown.

Profiling relied on immunoSEQ multiplex PCR, and the TCRdb table lists in-frame clones only, not all of them. Among tens of thousands of clones listed, 70% to 80% were seen once. The CDR3 has 12 amino acids. Germline CDR1 WSHSY, CDR2 SAAADI. The germline V and J ends were trimmed by 8 bases and 5 bases, with 12 bases remaining between them. The TCR originated in a human donor with non-small cell lung cancer who had stable disease on radiotherapy plus ipilimumab. The chain links TRBV10-2 to TRBJ2-5; D gene uncertain. The source was peripheral blood, collected from a patient treated with radiotherapy plus ipilimumab. CDR3 sequence: CASGTVGETQYF. CDR3 nucleotide sequence: TGCGCCAGCGGAACGGTGGGCGAGACCCAGTACTTC.